The T cell receptor beta chain under discussion was sequenced for a study of T cells after yellow fever vaccination. Regarding the study as a whole: Abundant clonotypes from the bulk population could have been carried over as contaminants into FACS-sorted repertoires.

This clonotype occurred a few times. One end of the junction fails to match germline, which may point to a read error. Germline V gene sequence: CDR1 SEHNR, CDR2 FQNEAQ (reference sequence). The CDR3 runs to 16 residues. TCRdb redid the calling of the 5' RACE reads with MiXCR, one entry per CDR3 protein. Here the sample spans over 85,000 distinct CDR3 sequences, about 8.2% being singletons. This rearrangement joins TRBV7-9 to TRBJ1-6; TRBD1 matches 9 bases. The origin of this receptor is a man younger than 35 who received the YFV17D yellow fever vaccine. The starting material was CD8+ T cells not binding an NS4B(214-222) dextramer, sorted from PBMCs, obtained around 15 days after the first yellow fever vaccination. CDR3 loop: CASSFVPGQGNPPLHF. The CDR3 coding sequence is TGTGCCAGCAGCTTCGTACCGGGACAGGGTAATCCACCCCTCCACTTT. The whole variable domain, remainder taken from reference TRBV7-9 and TRBJ1-6, is DTGVSQNPRHKITKRGQNVTFRCDPISEHNRLYWYRQTLGQGPEFLTYFQNEAQLEKSRLLSDRFSAERPKGSFSTLEIQRTEQGDSAMYLCASSFVPGQGNPPLHFGNGTRLTVT.